The 2 T cell receptor beta chains reported below all come from one sample, sequenced in a study of cytomegalovirus exposure and HLA in healthy donors. The study ran its PCR with 60 Vbeta and 13 Jbeta primers. TCRdb's copy holds only in-frame clones and misses some; the assay was immunoSEQ multiplex PCR. The profile covers 150,000 to 200,000 clones, with nearly 80% appearing a single time and about 2.6% taken by the ten largest. The sample consisted of PBMCs. These receptors all stem from a female donor in good health and CMV-seronegative.

The chain carries TRBV28 and TRBJ1-2; TRBD1 matches at 8 bases. Germline V gene sequence: CDR1 MDHEN, CDR2 SYDVKM. V trimming: 10 bases; J trimming: 6 bases; junction bases outside the gene matches: 13. CDR3 size: 14 residues. Written as DNA, the CDR3 is TGTGCCATCCCGATCGGGACAGGAAAAGATGGCTACACCTTC. It codes for CAIPIGTGKDGYTF.

There are a few counts of this clone. This chain connects TRBV5-1 to TRBJ1-2, with 7 bases fitting TRBD1. With 4 bases clipped from V and 3 bases from J, the junction kept 18 bases outside the gene matches. The CDR3 spans 18 residues. Germline values: CDR1 SGHRS, CDR2 YFSETQ. The CDR3 nucleotides are TGCGCCAGCAGCGGAGGGGGGACAGTGGTACGATCTCACTATGGCTACACCTTC. This translates into CASSGGGTVVRSHYGYTF.